This TCR beta chain was captured in a study of shared clonotypes between healthy human individuals (dated by TCRdb to the early 2020s). As for the study more broadly: The cohort comprised a couple of women and a few men aged 18 to 49 years. Per donor, three plates each were used for CD4 naive and CD4 memory, two for CD8 naive, and one for CD8 memory. Blood TCR repertoires of about five healthy adults were deeply sequenced to estimate repertoire size and the extent of clonotype sharing between individuals. To increase sequencing depth and limit assay-specific biases, different laboratories used diverse techniques to prepare libraries and sequence TCR repertoires. Per donor, leukapheresis produced somewhere between about 0.8 and 9 billion PBMCs. Broad study findings and their caveats: Clonotypes shared by all four sorted-subset donors showed higher generation probabilities than non-shared clonotypes. Incomplete sequencing was indicated by rarefaction of sorted-subset datasets, despite the large sequencing depth. Naive subsets generally had larger estimated clonotype richness than memory subsets. Sampling was restricted to blood, and TCR repertoires in tissue are likely to differ from TCR repertoires in blood. The genetic and exposure-history diversity represented was limited by the small number of donors. Across four donors, approximately 5% of naive CD4, approximately 4% of naive CD8, roughly 2.3% of memory CD4, and around 0.4% of memory CD8 clonotypes were shared. Pairwise subsampling indicated that sequencing depth was expected to affect the degree of clonotype sharing among donors.

Using the deep immunoSEQ assay, TCR CDR3 regions were amplified from genomic DNA by multiplex PCR. Genomic DNA extracted from each cell subset was distributed evenly over all wells of several immunoSEQ 96-well plates, and each plate served as one replicate. Each replicate PCR for sorted subsets received around 210 ng genomic DNA, equal to roughly 30,000 T cell genomes. Purified libraries were measured with a Qubit 3.0 fluorometer, size-checked on a Bioanalyzer 2100, and measured again with the KAPA Library Quantification kit. Every immunoSEQ 96-well plate was sequenced on a separate single-read 150-cycle Illumina NextSeq 550 flow cell. Per the original workflow: The immunoSEQ output contained only junctional sequences without quality scores, so filtering could not match that applied to full-length reads. Sequences were annotated with PyIR, a Python wrapper for IgBLAST v1.9, using IMGT germline references to assign V/J genes and CDR3. Reads were removed for weak V/J assignments (E-value above 1e-6), missing CDR3, stop codons, out-of-frame junctions, or ambiguous translated residues. V3J clonotypes were defined as sequences sharing the same inferred V gene, J gene, and CDR3 amino acid sequence. Percentage overlap between repertoires was computed as shared unique clonotypes divided by the size of the smaller repertoire. Repertoire richness was assessed with RTK rarefaction, the Chao1 estimator, and Recon v2.1 estimates of unobserved clonotypes. OLGA was used to compute generation probabilities for all TCRbeta clonotypes that the gDNA method yielded from a handful of donors. As stored in TCRdb, this immuneACCESS dataset retains in-frame rearrangements with V and J assigned. A fraction of the clones does not appear; measured against another copy, unresolved V genes explain less than half of the discrepancy, and the remainder lacks a known reason. Clonal size and the V and J genes are those of that table, whereas D and trimming came from the DNA. For this sample the table gives 2,500,000 or so clones, of which around 90% were detected only once. The ten largest clones capture around 0.15% of the sample.

Counted from cysteine to phenylalanine, this CDR3 has 12 amino acids. Here the CDR3 DNA is all that survives: 36 bases in frame from base 1. CDR1 and CDR2 are drawn from the germline V gene: SGHRS, YFSETQ. The trim is 4 bases for V and 7 bases for J, with a gap of 9 bases between the germline ends. Turning to this clone: The antigen this receptor binds is unknown. Base qualities were left out, and no much larger clone turns up one base away.

The donors were healthy, HIV-negative adults with no recently reported acute infections or vaccinations. Every donor was a Caucasian adult living in Nashville, Tennessee, USA. CD4+ T cells were enriched by magnetic negative selection, after which naive cells were positively selected on CD45RA and the negative fraction was taken as the memory subset. Blood was collected by leukapheresis, and PBMCs were isolated by Ficoll-Histopaque density gradient centrifugation and then cryopreserved in liquid nitrogen vapor phase. Purity and quantity of every magnetically sorted T cell population were checked by analytical flow cytometry. From each sorted fraction, genomic DNA was isolated and quantified by UV absorbance on a Nanodrop 2000c.

The TCR sequence derives from a man younger than 35 in good health. This sequence uses TRBV5-1 and TRBJ2-1; no D gene is confidently identified. Source material: naive CD4+ T cells sorted from blood. Per the publication, the cell subset or site label means: CD45RA+ positively selected. The DNA reads as follows: TGCGCCAGCAGCGTCACAGTTAATGAGCAGTTCTTC. It translates to CASSVTVNEQFF.